Presented here are 32 T cell receptor beta chains from one specimen sequenced in a study of blood T cell repertoires in COVID-19. The method was immunoSEQ multiplex PCR; TCRdb's version includes in-frame clones alone and lacks a portion of them. Counted here are about 240,000 clones, around nine tenths occurring once; the ten biggest clones make up approximately 6.8%. Material for sequencing was peripheral blood. These receptors were obtained from a woman in her seventies with active or convalescent COVID-19.

The chain uses TRBV28 and TRBJ2-1, with 8 bases identical to TRBD1. This CDR3 comprises 13 residues. The J segment lost 2 bases and the V segment lost 9 bases, leaving 3 bases of the junction unmatched. Germline CDR1 is MDHEN and CDR2 is SYDVKM. Here the CDR3 DNA reads TGTGCCAGTCGGACAGGGACCTACAATGAGCAGTTCTTC. This codes for CASRTGTYNEQFF.

The chain has TRBV4-3 and TRBJ1-3, with D uncertain. V was cut by 0 bases and J by 3 bases, with 3 bases left in between. CDR3 length equals 13 residues. In germline, CDR1 is LGHNA, CDR2 YSLEER. CDR3 protein: CASSQDRGNTIYF. The CDR3 nucleotides are TGCGCCAGCAGCCAAGATCGTGGAAACACCATATATTTT.

J is TRBJ1-5 and V is TRBV19; 9 positions match TRBD1. The ends lost 6 bases at V and 7 bases at J; junction bases unmatched: 7. The CDR3 contains 14 residues. Looked up from germline, CDR1 is LNHDA and CDR2 is SQIVND (reference sequence). CDR3 loop: CASRLGDRDQPQHF. The CDR3 bases are TGTGCCAGTAGGCTTGGGGACAGGGACCAGCCCCAGCATTTT.

V usage is TRBV5-4 and J usage is TRBJ1-3, with 7 bases lining up with TRBD1. V trimming: 5 bases; J trimming: 2 bases; junction bases outside the gene matches: 7. The length of the CDR3 is 15 residues. Per the germline V gene, CDR1 is SGHNT and CDR2 is YYREEE (reference sequence). Here the CDR3 DNA reads TGTGCCAGCAGTTCTAGGGACAGCACTGGAAACACCATATATTTT. This codes for CASSSRDSTGNTIYF.

The rearrangement links TRBV12-3 or TRBV12-4 to TRBJ1-2; possibly TRBD1 for D (5 bases). The ends were cut back, 1 base at V and 7 bases at J, with 10 bases in the middle. This CDR3 is built from 13 residues. CDR3 DNA: TGTGCCAGCAGTTTAGTAGGGGTAGGTGGCTACACCTTC. Its protein is CASSLVGVGGYTF.

The rearrangement links TRBV2 to TRBJ1-4; D perhaps matches TRBD1 (6 bases). V was cut by 1 base and J by 5 bases, with 17 bases left in between. The CDR3 runs 17 residues. Germline V lookup: CDR1 SNHLY, CDR2 FYNNEI. CDR3 coding DNA: TGTGCCAGCAGTGAAGGTGGCAGGGGCGGATACAATGAAAAACTGTTTTTT. It codes for CASSEGGRGGYNEKLFF. The variable domain in full, with the rest retrieved from reference TRBV2 and TRBJ1-4, is EPEVTQTPSHQVTQMGQEVILRCVPISNHLYFYWYRQILGQKVEFLVSFYNNEISEKSEIFDDQFSVERPDGSNFTLKIRSTKLEDSAMYFCASSEGGRGGYNEKLFFGSGTQLSVL.

A few counts support this clone. The chain is built from TRBV25-1 and TRBJ1-2; 8 bases line up with TRBD1. Unmatched junction bases numbered 7, after V lost 3 bases and J lost 4 bases. The CDR3 has 15 amino acids. Germline V lookup: CDR1 MGHDK, CDR2 SYGVNS. The CDR3 DNA reads as TGTGCCAGCAGTGAGTCGGACAGGGATCCCTATGGCTACACCTTC. Translating gives CASSESDRDPYGYTF.

The V gene is TRBV6-5, the J gene TRBJ2-1; TRBD2 is a possible D gene (6 bases). With 8 bases removed from V and 0 bases from J, the gap between germline ends came to 14 bases. Germline assignment: CDR1 MNHEY and CDR2 SVGAGI. This CDR3 is built from 15 residues. The DNA for the CDR3 is TGTGCCAGCCTCCGGGAGACTAGCTCCTACAATGAGCAGTTCTTC. This translates into CASLRETSSYNEQFF.

The chain links TRBV9 to TRBJ1-5, with a tentative D call TRBD1 (6 bases). In germline, CDR1 is SGDLS, CDR2 YYNGEE. Trimming pared 0 bases from V and 6 bases from J, leaving 10 bases between. The CDR3 sequence is 14 residues long. CDR3 nucleotides: TGTGCCAGCAGCGTAGCAGGGGTAAGTCAGCCCCAGCATTTT. Protein product: CASSVAGVSQPQHF.

This clone was counted between two and nine times. The chain couples TRBV19 to TRBJ1-2; 9 nucleotides align to TRBD1. Germline trimming cut 1 base from V and 3 bases from J; bases unmatched to any gene: 3. There are 15 residues in the CDR3. Per the germline V gene, CDR1 is LNHDA and CDR2 is SQIVND (reference sequence). DNA for the CDR3: TGTGCCAGTAGTATAGGACAGGGGGACGACTATGGCTACACCTTC. It yields the protein CASSIGQGDDYGYTF.

This clone is a singleton in its sample. V and J are TRBV7-9 and TRBJ2-3, with D hard to call. This CDR3 contains 14 residues. The germline CDR1 and CDR2 sequences are SEHNR and FQNEAQ (reference sequence). V was cut by 2 bases and J by 0 bases, with 6 bases left in between. The CDR3, as DNA: TGTGCCAGCAGCTTATCCTCGAGCACAGATACGCAGTATTTT. Residues: CASSLSSSTDTQYF. Based on the CDR3 plus reference TRBV7-9 and TRBJ2-3, the full variable domain is DTGVSQNPRHKITKRGQNVTFRCDPISEHNRLYWYRQTLGQGPEFLTYFQNEAQLEKSRLLSDRFSAERPKGSFSTLEIQRTEQGDSAMYLCASSLSSSTDTQYFGPGTRLTVL.

Here the CDR3 DNA reads TGTGCCAGTAGTATCGACAGGGTAATCTCCGGTGAGCAGTTCTTC. It specifies CASSIDRVISGEQFF. The chain recombines TRBV19 with TRBJ2-1; TRBD1 aligns across 7 bases. CDR3 length: 15 amino acids. J gave up 9 bases and V 3 bases, and 11 bases lay outside the gene matches. Germline-derived CDR1 and CDR2 are LNHDA and SQIVND (reference sequence).

The chain links TRBV20-1 to TRBJ1-2, with unresolved D. The V end lost 6 bases, the J end lost 5 bases, and 10 bases lay between the germline ends. CDR3 length: 11 residues. Per germline, CDR1 DFQATT and CDR2 SNEGSKA (reference sequence). CDR3: CSAPTQYGYTF. The CDR3 DNA reads as TGCAGTGCCCCGACACAGTATGGCTACACCTTC.

The chain uses TRBV15 and TRBJ1-3; 8 bases are shared with TRBD1. CDR3 length: 17 amino acids. The V and J ends lost 4 bases and 7 bases, in that order; junction bases with no gene match: 15. CDR1 is LNHNV and CDR2 is YYDKDF in the germline V gene (reference sequence). CDR3 residues: CATSKHLGQEEGNTIYF. CDR3 bases: TGTGCCACCAGCAAACATTTGGGACAGGAGGAAGGGAACACCATATATTTT.

V gene TRBV7-7 combines with J gene TRBJ1-4; D is uncertain. V lost 4 bases and J 1 base, leaving 4 bases between the germline ends. CDR3 length: 13 amino acids. Germline V lookup: CDR1 SSHAT, CDR2 FNYEAQ (reference sequence). The CDR3 DNA sequence: TGTGCCAGCAGCTCGGGAACTAATGAAAAACTGTTTTTT. As protein: CASSSGTNEKLFF.

This sequence joins TRBV9 and TRBJ2-5; a possible D gene is TRBD2 (5 bases). Germline V lookup: CDR1 SGDLS, CDR2 YYNGEE. The CDR3 totals 15 residues. V was shortened by 0 bases and J by 0 bases, with 9 bases between the two germline ends. The CDR3 nucleotides read TGTGCCAGCAGCGTAGGCATTAGCGACCAAGAGACCCAGTACTTC. Translated: CASSVGISDQETQYF.

The chain is built from TRBV10-3 and TRBJ1-6, with 9 bases matching TRBD1. Trimming cost V 8 bases and J 6 bases; bases outside gene matches: 2. CDR3 size: 13 residues. From germline, CDR1 is ENHRY and CDR2 SYGVKD. The CDR3 spells CAIGTGTNSPLHF. For the CDR3, the DNA is TGTGCCATCGGGACAGGGACTAATTCACCCCTCCACTTT.

This sequence joins TRBV5-4 and TRBJ2-3; D not resolved. In germline, CDR1 is SGHNT, CDR2 YYREEE (reference sequence). This CDR3 spans 16 amino acids. With 2 bases removed from V and 2 bases from J, the gap between germline ends came to 15 bases. The CDR3 DNA follows: TGTGCCAGCAGCTTAAAAGTCCAGCGCCTCACAGATACGCAGTATTTT. It encodes CASSLKVQRLTDTQYF. Complete variable domain (other parts from reference TRBV5-4 and TRBJ2-3): ETGVTQSPTHLIKTRGQQVTLRCSSQSGHNTVSWYQQALGQGPQFIFQYYREEENGRGNFPPRFSGLQFPNYSSELNVNALELDDSALYLCASSLKVQRLTDTQYFGPGTRLTVL.

The chain joins TRBV6-5 to TRBJ1-6; possibly TRBD1 for D (5 bases). In germline, CDR1 is MNHEY, CDR2 SVGAGI. The V end lost 6 bases, the J end lost 7 bases, and 10 bases lay between the germline ends. This CDR3 has 13 amino acids. The CDR3 sequence is CASSPRGNSPLHF. Written as DNA, the CDR3 is TGTGCCAGCAGCCCACGGGGGAATTCACCCCTCCACTTT.

This clone turned up a few times. The rearrangement joins TRBV12-3 or TRBV12-4 to TRBJ1-1; no clear D gene. Between the trimmed V and J ends, which lost 1 base and 10 bases, there was a span of 13 bases. The CDR3 has 13 residues. The CDR3: CASSLVSGLAAFF. CDR3 coding DNA: TGTGCCAGCAGTTTAGTATCCGGCTTAGCAGCTTTCTTT.

This clone was detected a few times. This chain uses TRBV18 with TRBJ2-2, with D perhaps matching TRBD1 (6 bases). The germline V gene encodes CDR1 KGHSH and CDR2 LQKENI. Trimming took 2 bases from V and 5 from J, leaving 12 bases between them. The CDR3 loop spans 15 amino acids. The CDR3 nucleotides read TGTGCCAGCTCACCAGGAGGTACAGGGACCGGGGAGCTGTTTTTT. Its translation: CASSPGGTGTGELFF. Full variable domain (missing parts from reference TRBV18 and TRBJ2-2): NAGVMQNPRHLVRRRGQEARLRCSPMKGHSHVYWYRQLPEEGLKFMVYLQKENIIDESGMPKERFSAEFPKEGPSILRIQQVVRGDSAAYFCASSPGGTGTGELFFGEGSRLTVL.

The chain joins TRBV5-5 to TRBJ1-3; D is undetermined. From germline, CDR1 is SGHKS and CDR2 YYEKEE (reference sequence). The CDR3 covers 13 residues. The V gene lost 2 bases and the J gene lost 4 bases, with 7 bases spanning the gap. CDR3 sequence reads: CASSFPEGNTIYF. The CDR3 DNA reads as TGTGCCAGCAGCTTCCCGGAGGGAAACACCATATATTTT.

Written as DNA, the CDR3 is TGTGCCAGTACGCGCACGCGGTATGATCCGAAGGAGAAACTGTTTTTT. It codes for CASTRTRYDPKEKLFF. The gene calls are TRBV19 and TRBJ1-4; no reliable D call. Per germline, CDR1 LNHDA and CDR2 SQIVND (reference sequence). V gave up 7 bases and J gave up 11 bases, with 26 bases separating them. The CDR3 consists of 16 residues.

The chain combines TRBV6-6 with TRBJ1-5; 8 bases agree with TRBD1. Germline V gene lookup returns CDR1 MNHNY and CDR2 SVGAGI (reference sequence). The CDR3 covers 16 residues. Trimming took 3 bases from V and 11 from J; bases not matched to a gene: 15. The CDR3 protein is CASSYKTLGQVGAQHF. The CDR3 nucleotides read TGTGCCAGCAGTTATAAAACTTTGGGACAGGTGGGGGCCCAGCATTTT.

The CDR3 here is CASAQPGQGTYNEQFF. DNA for the CDR3: TGTGCCAGCGCGCAGCCGGGACAGGGAACCTACAATGAGCAGTTCTTC. The V call is TRBV18, the J call TRBJ2-1; the match to TRBD1 covers 9 bases. V dropped 8 bases and J dropped 2; count of bases not matched to a gene: 10. Germline assignment: CDR1 KGHSH and CDR2 LQKENI. The CDR3 runs to 16 residues.

The chain carries TRBV15 and TRBJ2-1; D is undetermined. The V and J ends lost 5 bases and 0 bases respectively, with 11 bases between them. CDR3 size: 15 residues. Germline CDR1 reads LNHNV; CDR2 reads YYDKDF (reference sequence). The CDR3 reads CATSPNIPSYNEQFF. The CDR3 region has the DNA TGTGCCACCAGCCCCAACATTCCCTCCTACAATGAGCAGTTCTTC.

The V call is TRBV12-5, the J call TRBJ1-2; D is possibly TRBD1 (5 bases). Trimming took off 7 bases at V and 5 bases at J, with 11 bases between the two ends. Germline lookup yields CDR1 LGHNT and CDR2 FRNRAP. The CDR3 is made up of 12 amino acids. DNA of the CDR3: TGTGCTAGTGCCAAGGAGGGGTATGGCTACACCTTC. This codes for CASAKEGYGYTF.

This clone has more than one count but fewer than ten. This chain joins TRBV6-5 and TRBJ2-1; 7 bases map to TRBD1. Germline V gives CDR1 MNHEY, CDR2 SVGAGI. There are 12 residues in the CDR3. V was clipped by 2 bases and J by 15 bases; unmatched bases: 7. The CDR3 is CASSYTGQVWFF. CDR3 sequence (DNA): TGTGCCAGCAGTTACACAGGACAGGTTTGGTTCTTC.

The chain recombines TRBV27 with TRBJ2-2, with 12 bases that match TRBD1. Losses at the gene ends were 6 bases for V and 5 bases for J; bases not matched to a gene: 7. The CDR3 runs to 16 residues. Germline values: CDR1 MNHEY, CDR2 SMNVEV (reference sequence). The CDR3, as DNA: TGTGCCAGCAGAGTCTGGGACAGGGGGCTGACCGGGGAGCTGTTTTTT. Its translation is CASRVWDRGLTGELFF.

This clone was found a few times. This chain joins TRBV18 and TRBJ2-1; 8 bases align to TRBD2. The trim removed 6 bases at V and 5 bases at J, leaving 12 bases unmatched. CDR3 length equals 16 residues. The germline gives CDR1 KGHSH, CDR2 LQKENI. CDR3 residues: CASSPTGGAMNNEQFF. The CDR3 DNA reads as TGTGCCAGCTCCCCAACGGGGGGGGCAATGAACAATGAGCAGTTCTTC.

The chain carries TRBV27 and TRBJ1-2; D is perhaps TRBD1 (5 bases). Per the germline V gene, CDR1 is MNHEY and CDR2 is SMNVEV (reference sequence). The CDR3 loop spans 13 amino acids. V was trimmed by 8 bases and J by 3 bases, leaving 13 bases between them. The chain's CDR3 is CASASRVDYGYTF. The CDR3 DNA follows: TGTGCCAGCGCATCCAGGGTGGACTATGGCTACACCTTC.

The rearrangement links TRBV5-1 to TRBJ1-3; 7 nucleotides agree with TRBD1. The germline V gene has CDR1 SGHRS and CDR2 YFSETQ. The CDR3 loop spans 15 amino acids. The V segment lost 0 bases and the J segment 2 bases; nucleotides outside the gene matches: 2. The CDR3 loop reads CASSLVTGAGNTIYF. The CDR3 bases are TGCGCCAGCAGCTTGGTAACAGGGGCTGGAAACACCATATATTTT.